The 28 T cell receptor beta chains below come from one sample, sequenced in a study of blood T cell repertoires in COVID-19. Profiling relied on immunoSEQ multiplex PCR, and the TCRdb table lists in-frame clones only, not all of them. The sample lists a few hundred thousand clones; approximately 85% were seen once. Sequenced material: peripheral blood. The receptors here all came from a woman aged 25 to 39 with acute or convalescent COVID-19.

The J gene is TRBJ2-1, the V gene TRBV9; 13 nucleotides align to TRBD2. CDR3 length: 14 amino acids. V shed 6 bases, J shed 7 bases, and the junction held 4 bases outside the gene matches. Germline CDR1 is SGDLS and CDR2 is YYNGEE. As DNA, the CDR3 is TGTGCCAGCACCGGACTAGCGGGAGTGAATGAGCAGTTCTTC. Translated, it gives CASTGLAGVNEQFF. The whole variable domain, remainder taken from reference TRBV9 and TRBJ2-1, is DSGVTQTPKHLITATGQRVTLRCSPRSGDLSVYWYQQSLDQGLQFLIQYYNGEERAKGNILERFSAQQFPDLHSELNLSSLELGDSALYFCASTGLAGVNEQFFGPGTRLTVL.

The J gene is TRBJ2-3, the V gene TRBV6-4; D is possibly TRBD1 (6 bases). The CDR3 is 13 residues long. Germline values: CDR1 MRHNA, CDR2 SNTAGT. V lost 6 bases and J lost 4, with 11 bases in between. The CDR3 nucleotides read TGTGCCAGCAGAAACAGGGCATCAGATACGCAGTATTTT. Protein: CASRNRASDTQYF.

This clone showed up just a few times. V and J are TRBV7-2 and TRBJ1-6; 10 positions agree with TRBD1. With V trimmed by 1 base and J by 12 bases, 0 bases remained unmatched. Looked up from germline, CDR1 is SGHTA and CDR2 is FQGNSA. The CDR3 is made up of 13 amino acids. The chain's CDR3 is CASSLGTGGPLHF. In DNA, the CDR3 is TGTGCCAGCAGCTTAGGGACAGGGGGACCCCTCCACTTT.

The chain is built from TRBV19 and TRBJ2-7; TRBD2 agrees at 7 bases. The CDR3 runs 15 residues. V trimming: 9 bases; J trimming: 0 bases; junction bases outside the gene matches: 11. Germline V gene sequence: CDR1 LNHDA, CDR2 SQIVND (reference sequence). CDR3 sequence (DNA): TGTGCCAGCGGGGGGAGGGGTAGGTCCTCCTACGAGCAGTACTTC. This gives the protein CASGGRGRSSYEQYF.

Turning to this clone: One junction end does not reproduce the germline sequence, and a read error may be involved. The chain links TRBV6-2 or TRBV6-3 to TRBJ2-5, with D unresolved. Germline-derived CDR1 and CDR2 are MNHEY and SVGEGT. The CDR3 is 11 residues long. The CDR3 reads CASSRVEAQYF. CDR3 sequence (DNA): TGTGCCAGCAGTAGAGTAGAGGCCCAGTACTTC.

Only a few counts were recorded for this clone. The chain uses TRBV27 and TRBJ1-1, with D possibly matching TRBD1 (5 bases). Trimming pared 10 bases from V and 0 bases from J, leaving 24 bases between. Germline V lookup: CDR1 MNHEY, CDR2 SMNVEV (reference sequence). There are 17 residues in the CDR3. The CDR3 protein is CATTTHGRGIMNTEAFF. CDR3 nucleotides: TGTGCCACCACAACGCACGGGAGGGGTATTATGAACACTGAAGCTTTCTTT.

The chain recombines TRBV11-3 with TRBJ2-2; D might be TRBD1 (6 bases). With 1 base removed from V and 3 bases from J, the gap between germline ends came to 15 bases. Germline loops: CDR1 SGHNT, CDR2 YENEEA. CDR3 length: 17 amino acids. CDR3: CASSLVAGQGHTGELFF. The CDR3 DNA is TGTGCCAGCAGCTTAGTGGCGGGTCAGGGGCACACCGGGGAGCTGTTTTTT.

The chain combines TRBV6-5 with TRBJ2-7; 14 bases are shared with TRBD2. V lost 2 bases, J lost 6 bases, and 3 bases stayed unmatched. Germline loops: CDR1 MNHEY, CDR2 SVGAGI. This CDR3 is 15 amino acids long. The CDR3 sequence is CASSYPGLAGVEQYF. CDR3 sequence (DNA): TGTGCCAGCAGTTACCCGGGACTAGCGGGAGTCGAGCAGTACTTC.

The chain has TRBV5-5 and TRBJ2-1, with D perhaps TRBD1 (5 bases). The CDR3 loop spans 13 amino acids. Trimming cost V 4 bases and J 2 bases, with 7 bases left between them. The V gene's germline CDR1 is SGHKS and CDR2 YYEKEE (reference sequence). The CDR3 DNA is TGTGCCAGCAGCCTGGGGCCCTACAATGAGCAGTTCTTC. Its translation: CASSLGPYNEQFF.

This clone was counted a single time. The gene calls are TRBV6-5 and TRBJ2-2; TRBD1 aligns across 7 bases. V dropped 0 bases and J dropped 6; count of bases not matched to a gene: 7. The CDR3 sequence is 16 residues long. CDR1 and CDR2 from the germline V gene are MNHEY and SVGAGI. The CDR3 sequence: CASSYSSGTAAGELFF. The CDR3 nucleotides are TGTGCCAGCAGTTACTCTTCTGGGACAGCCGCCGGGGAGCTGTTTTTT.

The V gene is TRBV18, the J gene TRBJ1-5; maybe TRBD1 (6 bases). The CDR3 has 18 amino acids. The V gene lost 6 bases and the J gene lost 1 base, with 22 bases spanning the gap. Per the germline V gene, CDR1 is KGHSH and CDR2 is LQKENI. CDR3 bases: TGTGCCAGCTCTCCGATTTGGACAGATCGGCCAAGCAATCAGCCCCAGCATTTT. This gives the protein CASSPIWTDRPSNQPQHF.

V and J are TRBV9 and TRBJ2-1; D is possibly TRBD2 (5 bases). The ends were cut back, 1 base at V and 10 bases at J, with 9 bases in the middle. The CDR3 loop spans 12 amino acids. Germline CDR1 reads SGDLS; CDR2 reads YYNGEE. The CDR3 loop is CASSVSSGEQFF. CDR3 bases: TGTGCCAGCAGCGTATCATCGGGGGAGCAGTTCTTC.

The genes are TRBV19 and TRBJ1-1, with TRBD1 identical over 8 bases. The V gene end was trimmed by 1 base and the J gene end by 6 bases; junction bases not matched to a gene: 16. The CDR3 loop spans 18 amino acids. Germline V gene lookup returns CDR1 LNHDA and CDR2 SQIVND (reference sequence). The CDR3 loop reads CASSIGQGALLSYSEAFF. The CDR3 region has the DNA TGTGCCAGTAGTATAGGGCAGGGGGCGTTATTAAGTTATTCTGAAGCTTTCTTT.

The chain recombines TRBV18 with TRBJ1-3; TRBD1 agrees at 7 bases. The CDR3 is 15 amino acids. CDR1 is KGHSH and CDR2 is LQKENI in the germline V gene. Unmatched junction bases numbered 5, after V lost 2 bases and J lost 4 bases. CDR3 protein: CASSPFEGAGNTIYF. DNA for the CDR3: TGTGCCAGCTCACCATTCGAGGGGGCAGGAAACACCATATATTTT.

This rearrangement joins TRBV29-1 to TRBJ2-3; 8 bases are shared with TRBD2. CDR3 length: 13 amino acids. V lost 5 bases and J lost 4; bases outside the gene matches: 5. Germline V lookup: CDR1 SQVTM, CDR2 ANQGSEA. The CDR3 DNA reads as TGCAGCGTTCGGGAGGGCGGCGCAGATACGCAGTATTTT. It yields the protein CSVREGGADTQYF.

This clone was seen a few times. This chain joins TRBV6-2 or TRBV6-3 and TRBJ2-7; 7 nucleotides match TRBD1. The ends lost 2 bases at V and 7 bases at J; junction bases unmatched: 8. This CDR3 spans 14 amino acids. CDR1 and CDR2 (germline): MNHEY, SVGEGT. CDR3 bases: TGTGCCAGCAGTTACCCGGGACAGATGCGGGAGCAGTACTTC. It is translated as CASSYPGQMREQYF.

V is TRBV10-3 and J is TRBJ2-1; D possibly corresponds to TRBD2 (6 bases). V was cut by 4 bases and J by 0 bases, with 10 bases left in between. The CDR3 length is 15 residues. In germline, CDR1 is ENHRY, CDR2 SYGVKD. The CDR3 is CAISAGVHSYNEQFF. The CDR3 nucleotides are TGTGCCATCAGTGCGGGAGTTCACTCCTACAATGAGCAGTTCTTC.

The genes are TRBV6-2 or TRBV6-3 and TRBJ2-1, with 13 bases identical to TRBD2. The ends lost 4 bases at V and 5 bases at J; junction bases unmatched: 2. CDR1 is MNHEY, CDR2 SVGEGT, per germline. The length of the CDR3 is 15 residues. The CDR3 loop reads CASSWTSGSHNEQFF. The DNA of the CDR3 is TGTGCCAGCAGTTGGACTAGCGGGAGTCACAATGAGCAGTTCTTC.

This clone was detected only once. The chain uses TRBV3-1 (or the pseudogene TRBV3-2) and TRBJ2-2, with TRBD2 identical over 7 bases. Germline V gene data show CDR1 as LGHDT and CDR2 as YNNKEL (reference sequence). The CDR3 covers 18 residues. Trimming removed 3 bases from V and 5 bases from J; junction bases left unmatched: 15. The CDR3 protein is CASSHPLWRGNNTGELFF. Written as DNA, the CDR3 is TGTGCCAGCAGCCACCCCTTGTGGCGGGGGAACAATACCGGGGAGCTGTTTTTT.

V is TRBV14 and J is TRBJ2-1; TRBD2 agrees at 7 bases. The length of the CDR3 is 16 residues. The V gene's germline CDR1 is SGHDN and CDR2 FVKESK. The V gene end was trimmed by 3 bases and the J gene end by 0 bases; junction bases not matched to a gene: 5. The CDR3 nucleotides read TGTGCCAGCAGCCACCTAGCGGAAAGCTCCTACAATGAGCAGTTCTTC. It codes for CASSHLAESSYNEQFF.

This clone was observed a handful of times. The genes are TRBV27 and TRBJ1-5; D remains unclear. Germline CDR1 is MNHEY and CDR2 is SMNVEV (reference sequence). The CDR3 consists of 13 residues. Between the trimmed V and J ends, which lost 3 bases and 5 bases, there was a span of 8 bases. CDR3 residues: CASSLNGYQPQHF. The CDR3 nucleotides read TGTGCCAGCAGTTTGAACGGGTATCAGCCCCAGCATTTT.

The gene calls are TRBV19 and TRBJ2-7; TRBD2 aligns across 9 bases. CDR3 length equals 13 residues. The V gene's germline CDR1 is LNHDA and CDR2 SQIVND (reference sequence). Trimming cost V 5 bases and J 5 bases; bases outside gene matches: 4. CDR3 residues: CASSGGLANEQYF. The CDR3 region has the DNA TGTGCCAGTAGTGGGGGACTAGCCAACGAGCAGTACTTC.

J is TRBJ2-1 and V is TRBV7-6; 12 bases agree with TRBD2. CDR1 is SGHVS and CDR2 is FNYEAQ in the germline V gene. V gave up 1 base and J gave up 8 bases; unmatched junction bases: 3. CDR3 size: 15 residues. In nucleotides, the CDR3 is TGTGCCAGCAGCTTAGAGGGACTAGCGGGCTATGAGCAGTTCTTC. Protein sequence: CASSLEGLAGYEQFF.

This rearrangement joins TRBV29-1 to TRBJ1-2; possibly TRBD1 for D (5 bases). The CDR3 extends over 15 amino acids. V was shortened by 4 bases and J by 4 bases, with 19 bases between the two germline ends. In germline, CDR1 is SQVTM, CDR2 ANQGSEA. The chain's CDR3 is CSVVPKGFPAYGYTF. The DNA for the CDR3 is TGCAGCGTTGTCCCAAAGGGGTTCCCCGCCTATGGCTACACCTTC.

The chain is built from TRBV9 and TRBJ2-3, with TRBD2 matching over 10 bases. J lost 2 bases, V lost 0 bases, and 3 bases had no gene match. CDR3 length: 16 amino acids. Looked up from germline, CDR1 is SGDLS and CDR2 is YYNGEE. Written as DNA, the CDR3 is TGTGCCAGCAGCGTAGCTCTAGCGGGGGACACAGATACGCAGTATTTT. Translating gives CASSVALAGDTDTQYF.

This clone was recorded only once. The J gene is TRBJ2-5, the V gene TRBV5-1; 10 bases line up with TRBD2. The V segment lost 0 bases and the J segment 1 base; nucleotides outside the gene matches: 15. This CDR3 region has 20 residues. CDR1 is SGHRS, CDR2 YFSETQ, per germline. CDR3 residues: CASSLGGGSGRMRGQETQYF. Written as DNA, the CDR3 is TGCGCCAGCAGCTTGGGAGGAGGTAGCGGGAGGATGAGAGGCCAAGAGACCCAGTACTTC.

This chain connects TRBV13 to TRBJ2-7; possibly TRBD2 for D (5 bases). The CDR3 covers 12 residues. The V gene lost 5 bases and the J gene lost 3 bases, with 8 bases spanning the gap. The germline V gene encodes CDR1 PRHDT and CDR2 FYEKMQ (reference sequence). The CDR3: CASSRGGYEQYF. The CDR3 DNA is TGTGCCAGCAGCCGAGGAGGCTACGAGCAGTACTTC.

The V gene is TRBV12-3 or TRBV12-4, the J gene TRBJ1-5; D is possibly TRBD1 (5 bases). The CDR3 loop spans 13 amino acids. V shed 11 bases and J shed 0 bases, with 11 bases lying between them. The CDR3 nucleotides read TGTGCCCTCTCGGGGGGTAGCAATCAGCCCCAGCATTTT. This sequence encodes CALSGGSNQPQHF.